This is a list of T cell receptor beta chains from one sample in a study of shared clonotypes between healthy human individuals. Clones were read by immunoSEQ multiplex PCR, and TCRdb kept only the in-frame ones, dropping some. This repertoire shows about 710,000 clones, roughly 72% found once; its top ten account for over 1.5%. The sequencing sample was made of memory CD4+ T cells sorted from blood. These TCRs come from a woman under 40 in good health. Both conserved end residues are part of each CDR3. The order of the fields is J gene, V gene, D gene, clone size, CDR3 DNA, CDR3 protein. A D gene is named only where the DNA matches it firmly. Part of the rows lack a size; the others show once, few, many or a class for expanded clones.

TRBJ2-3	TRBV5-1	TRBD2	.	TGCGCCAGCAGCCTATCTAGCGGGATACGCACAGATACGCAGTATTTT	CASSLSSGIRTDTQYF
TRBJ2-7	TRBV29-1	.	.	TGCAGCGTCCTCCGGGGCGGCAGCTCCTACGAGCAGTACTTC	CSVLRGGSSYEQYF
TRBJ2-3	TRBV18	TRBD2	.	TGTGCCAGCTCAATTTACGGGAGGGCTCAAGATACGCAGTATTTT	CASSIYGRAQDTQYF
TRBJ2-2	TRBV27	.	.	TGTGCCAGCAGCCCCTTGGCGGGGCAGGGGACCGGGGAGCTGTTTTTT	CASSPLAGQGTGELFF
TRBJ1-1	TRBV20-1	.	.	TGCAGTGCTAGCCAAGGGAAAGAGGGATTCTTT	CSASQGKEGFF
TRBJ2-6	TRBV15	.	.	TGTGCCACCAGCAGAAGGGAATCTGGGGCCAACGTCCTGACTTTC	CATSRRESGANVLTF
TRBJ2-2	TRBV27	.	.	TGTGCCAGCAGTTCCCGGGCGAGGGGGGCGGACACCGGGGAGCTGTTTTTT	CASSSRARGADTGELFF
TRBJ1-3	TRBV4-1	TRBD1	.	TGCGCCAGCAGCCTACGTATTACTAGGACAGGGAGCGGAAACACCATATATTTT	CASSLRITRTGSGNTIYF
TRBJ1-1	TRBV28	TRBD1	.	TGTGCCAGCAGTTTAAGGGGGCGGACTGAAGCTTTCTTT	CASSLRGRTEAFF
TRBJ2-1	TRBV28	TRBD1	.	TGTGCCACTCACACTCCCGGGACAGGGATAAATGAGCAGTTCTTC	CATHTPGTGINEQFF
TRBJ2-1	TRBV14	.	.	TGTGCCAGCAGCCAAGTCTACAATGAGCAGTTCTTC	CASSQVYNEQFF
TRBJ2-1	TRBV19	TRBD2	.	TGTGCCAGTAGTGTCTCTCCACTAGCGGGAGCCCACAATGAGCAGTTCTTC	CASSVSPLAGAHNEQFF
TRBJ2-1	TRBV12-5	.	.	TGTGCTAGTGGTTTGACTGGGGCTTCCTACAATGAGCAGTTCTTC	CASGLTGASYNEQFF
TRBJ2-5	TRBV7-6	.	.	TGTGCCAGCAGCTCTTTACCCGGAGAGACCCAGTACTTC	CASSSLPGETQYF
TRBJ2-2	TRBV2	.	.	TGTGCCAGCAGTGACAGGGGGAACACCGGGGAGCTGTTTTTT	CASSDRGNTGELFF
TRBJ1-2	TRBV6-1	.	.	TGTGCCAGCAGTCCGACGGACCTTTATGGCTACACCTTC	CASSPTDLYGYTF
TRBJ1-2	TRBV14	TRBD1	.	TGTGCCAGCAGCCGCGACAGGGCGTTGGGCTATGGCTACACCTTC	CASSRDRALGYGYTF
TRBJ2-1	TRBV4-1	.	.	TGCGCCAGCAGCCAAGCACTGTCGGAATCCTACAATGAGCAGTTCTTC	CASSQALSESYNEQFF
TRBJ1-2	TRBV4-1	.	.	TGCGCCAGCAGCCATAACGACATGGGTTTCAAATATGGCTACACCTTC	CASSHNDMGFKYGYTF
TRBJ2-7	TRBV28	TRBD2	.	TGTGCCAGCGTTAGTACTAGCGGGAGCTCCTACGAGCAGTACTTC	CASVSTSGSSYEQYF
TRBJ2-4	TRBV25-1	.	.	TGTGCCAGCAGCGAGGCAGGGGGGTTCGTGGACATTCAGTACTTC	CASSEAGGFVDIQYF
TRBJ2-7	TRBV27	TRBD2	.	TGTGCCAGCACCCTACCTGACGGGAGGGCCTACGAGCAGTACTTC	CASTLPDGRAYEQYF
TRBJ2-1	TRBV27	TRBD2	few	TGTGCCAGCACCCCCCTAGCGGGAGGAACCAATGAGCAGTTCTTC	CASTPLAGGTNEQFF
TRBJ2-7	TRBV28	.	.	TGTGCCAGCAGTGCCTTAGCGCGGGGCGAGCAGTACTTC	CASSALARGEQYF
TRBJ2-7	TRBV4-1	.	.	TGCGCCAGCAGCCAAGATGTGAACTACGAGCAGTACTTC	CASSQDVNYEQYF
TRBJ1-2	TRBV5-1	.	.	TGCGCCAGCGCGGCAGGGGACTATGGCTACACCTTC	CASAAGDYGYTF
TRBJ2-2	TRBV4-2	.	.	TGTGCCAGCAGCCAAACAAGCCCCCCGGGCACCGGGGAGCTGTTTTTT	CASSQTSPPGTGELFF